A selection of T cell receptor beta chains follows, all from one sample in a study of blood T cell repertoires in COVID-19. The method was immunoSEQ multiplex PCR; TCRdb's version includes in-frame clones alone and lacks a portion of them. Of 200,000 to 250,000 clones in the sample, about 80% were seen once. Sequenced material: peripheral blood. The receptors here all came from a woman of 80 years or more with COVID-19, enrolled during active disease. Both conserved end residues are part of each CDR3. The D gene is left open where the match is weak. Clone size, where shown, is once, few, many, or a class for clones that have expanded.

CDR3 protein: CASSQPGQGYQPQHF; CDR3 DNA: TGTGCCAGCAGCCAACCGGGACAGGGTTATCAGCCCCAGCATTTT; clone size: -; D gene: TRBD1; V gene: TRBV7-2; J gene: TRBJ1-5
CDR3 protein: CASRPTAPMNTEAFF; CDR3 DNA: TGCGCCAGCAGACCGACAGCCCCTATGAACACTGAAGCTTTCTTT; clone size: -; D gene: -; V gene: TRBV5-1; J gene: TRBJ1-1
CDR3 protein: CASSFVQLQEGYTF; CDR3 DNA: TGTGCCAGCAGTTTCGTCCAACTCCAGGAAGGCTACACCTTC; clone size: -; D gene: -; V gene: TRBV2; J gene: TRBJ1-2
CDR3 protein: CASSIRQGTNEKLFF; CDR3 DNA: TGTGCCAGTAGTATTCGGCAGGGAACTAATGAAAAACTGTTTTTT; clone size: few; D gene: -; V gene: TRBV19; J gene: TRBJ1-4
CDR3 protein: CASSSAGTGTTEAFF; CDR3 DNA: TGTGCCAGCAGCTCGGCCGGGACAGGGACAACTGAAGCTTTCTTT; clone size: -; D gene: TRBD1; V gene: TRBV9; J gene: TRBJ1-1
CDR3 protein: CASMGGGHLSSYNEQFF; CDR3 DNA: TGTGCCAGTATGGGTGGCGGACACCTGAGCTCCTACAATGAGCAGTTCTTC; clone size: -; D gene: -; V gene: TRBV19; J gene: TRBJ2-1
CDR3 protein: CASSEASGGRHYGYTF; CDR3 DNA: TGTGCCAGCAGTGAAGCTTCTGGAGGACGGCACTATGGCTACACCTTC; clone size: few; D gene: -; V gene: TRBV2; J gene: TRBJ1-2
CDR3 protein: CASSTSIANIQYF; CDR3 DNA: -; clone size: -; D gene: -; V gene: TRBV3-1/TRBV3-2; J gene: TRBJ2-4
CDR3 protein: CASSLRTSGLETQYF; CDR3 DNA: TGTGCCAGCAGCTTACGGACTAGCGGACTAGAGACCCAGTACTTC; clone size: few; D gene: TRBD2; V gene: TRBV7-8; J gene: TRBJ2-5
CDR3 protein: CASSAQTLAGGYEQYF; CDR3 DNA: TGTGCCAGCAGTGCTCAGACACTAGCGGGGGGCTACGAGCAGTACTTC; clone size: -; D gene: TRBD2; V gene: TRBV6-1; J gene: TRBJ2-7
CDR3 protein: CASSPLSEAEKLFF; CDR3 DNA: TGTGCCAGCTCACCTTTATCGGAGGCAGAAAAACTGTTTTTT; clone size: -; D gene: -; V gene: TRBV18; J gene: TRBJ1-4
CDR3 protein: CASSRGLGSGANVLTF; CDR3 DNA: TGTGCCAGCAGTAGGGGGCTCGGCTCTGGGGCCAACGTCCTGACTTTC; clone size: -; D gene: TRBD1; V gene: TRBV28; J gene: TRBJ2-6
CDR3 protein: CASRHGHYTGELFF; CDR3 DNA: TGTGCCAGCCGGCACGGACACTACACCGGGGAGCTGTTTTTT; clone size: -; D gene: -; V gene: TRBV2; J gene: TRBJ2-2
CDR3 protein: CASRRLVPDTQYF; CDR3 DNA: TGTGCCAGCAGAAGACTAGTCCCAGATACGCAGTATTTT; clone size: -; D gene: -; V gene: TRBV6-5; J gene: TRBJ2-3
CDR3 protein: CATRPAGPNQPQHF; CDR3 DNA: TGTGCCACTCGACCGGCAGGCCCTAATCAGCCCCAGCATTTT; clone size: -; D gene: -; V gene: TRBV19; J gene: TRBJ1-5
CDR3 protein: CASRQNSNQPQHF; CDR3 DNA: TGCGCCAGTCGACAGAATAGCAATCAGCCCCAGCATTTT; clone size: -; D gene: -; V gene: TRBV4-1; J gene: TRBJ1-5
CDR3 protein: CASSVGQGLLHEQYF; CDR3 DNA: TGTGCCAGCAGCGTAGGACAGGGCCTACTCCACGAGCAGTACTTC; clone size: few; D gene: TRBD1; V gene: TRBV9; J gene: TRBJ2-7
CDR3 protein: CASSQFGDEQYF; CDR3 DNA: TGTGCCAGCAGCCAATTCGGGGACGAGCAGTACTTC; clone size: -; D gene: -; V gene: TRBV3-1/TRBV3-2; J gene: TRBJ2-7
CDR3 protein: CASSLGASVGYTF; CDR3 DNA: TGCGCCAGCAGCTTGGGCGCATCGGTGGGCTACACCTTC; clone size: -; D gene: -; V gene: TRBV5-1; J gene: TRBJ1-2
CDR3 protein: CASRGAGARGYTF; CDR3 DNA: TGTGCCAGCAGAGGTGCGGGGGCGCGGGGCTACACCTTC; clone size: -; D gene: -; V gene: TRBV11-2; J gene: TRBJ1-2
CDR3 protein: CASSFPSGGASDTQYF; CDR3 DNA: TGTGCCAGCAGCTTCCCTAGCGGGGGGGCATCTGATACGCAGTATTTT; clone size: once; D gene: TRBD2; V gene: TRBV11-2; J gene: TRBJ2-3
CDR3 protein: CASSSGTSGVSGQFF; CDR3 DNA: TGTGCCAGTAGCTCCGGGACTAGCGGGGTCTCAGGGCAGTTCTTC; clone size: -; D gene: TRBD2; V gene: TRBV19; J gene: TRBJ2-1
CDR3 protein: CASSLGTGGPEAFF; CDR3 DNA: TGTGCCAGCAGCTTAGGGACAGGGGGCCCTGAAGCTTTCTTT; clone size: -; D gene: TRBD1; V gene: TRBV7-2; J gene: TRBJ1-1
CDR3 protein: CASSPARIANEQFF; CDR3 DNA: TGTGCCAGCTCACCGGCTAGGATCGCCAATGAGCAGTTCTTC; clone size: -; D gene: -; V gene: TRBV18; J gene: TRBJ2-1